Included here is one T cell receptor beta chain sequence, with context. Its target is not known. The CDR3 runs to 15 residues. Trimming cost V 2 bases and J 6 bases, with 17 bases left between them. Germline V gives CDR1 MNHNS, CDR2 SASEGT. The entry originates in a study of cytomegalovirus exposure and HLA in healthy donors. PCR employed 60 Vbeta and 13 Jbeta primers. The assay was immunoSEQ multiplex PCR, and TCRdb's table has in-frame clones only and misses some. The sample has approximately 38,000 clones. Study observations and caveats: As a later analysis showed, a missense DCLRE1C variant was linked to trimming of TCR beta V- and J-genes. Per a later analysis, roughly 17,000 TCR beta sequences showed association with HLA alleles at 0.05 false discovery rate. Versus the approximately 670-donor mean, an Asian-associated ancestry cluster reportedly showed fewer N-insertions in a later analysis. In all likelihood, a cluster of highly shared sequence variants was a sequencing artifact.

The sample was PBMCs. This receptor was identified in a man aged 40-49 years in good health and CMV-seropositive. The chain employs TRBV6-1 and TRBJ2-7; D ambiguous. The CDR3 spells CASSEKVALVVEQYF. Written as DNA, the CDR3 is TGTGCCAGCAGTGAAAAAGTGGCGCTAGTTGTCGAGCAGTACTTC.